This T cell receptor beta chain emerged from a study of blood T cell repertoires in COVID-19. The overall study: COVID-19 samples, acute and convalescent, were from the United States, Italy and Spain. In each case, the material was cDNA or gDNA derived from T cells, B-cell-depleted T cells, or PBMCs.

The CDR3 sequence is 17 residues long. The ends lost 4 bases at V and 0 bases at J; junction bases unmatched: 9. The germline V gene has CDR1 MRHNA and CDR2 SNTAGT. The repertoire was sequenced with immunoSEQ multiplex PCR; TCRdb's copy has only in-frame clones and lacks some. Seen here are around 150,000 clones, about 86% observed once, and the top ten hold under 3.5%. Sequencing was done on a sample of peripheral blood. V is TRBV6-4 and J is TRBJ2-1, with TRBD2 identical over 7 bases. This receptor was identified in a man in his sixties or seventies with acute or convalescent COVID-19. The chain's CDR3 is CASSGTSGASSYNEQFF. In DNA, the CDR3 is TGTGCCAGCAGTGGGACGAGCGGGGCAAGCTCCTACAATGAGCAGTTCTTC.